The next 21 T cell receptor beta chains were all read from a single sample in a study of cytomegalovirus exposure and HLA in healthy donors. PCR used 60 Vbeta primers and 13 Jbeta primers. The assay was immunoSEQ multiplex PCR, and TCRdb's table has in-frame clones only and misses some. The data contain 150,000 to 200,000 clones, approximately 82% of them singletons. Sequencing input: PBMCs. These receptors came from a male donor in good health and CMV-seropositive.

V is TRBV7-9 and J is TRBJ1-2, with D tentatively TRBD1 (6 bases). V lost 6 bases to trimming and J lost 6 bases, with 23 bases between them. The CDR3 is made up of 16 amino acids. Germline loops: CDR1 SEHNR, CDR2 FQNEAQ (reference sequence). In DNA form, the CDR3 reads TGTGCCAGCAGACATTTTCAGGGGTCCTTTGGGGATGGCTACACCTTC. Protein: CASRHFQGSFGDGYTF.

The V and J genes are TRBV27 and TRBJ2-3; 10 bases line up with TRBD1. J lost 3 bases, V lost 3 bases, and 9 bases had no gene match. CDR3 length: 17 amino acids. The germline CDR1 and CDR2 sequences are MNHEY and SMNVEV (reference sequence). The CDR3 DNA reads TGTGCCAGCAGTTTCCAACCCCGACAGGGGGCAACAGATACGCAGTATTTT. It encodes CASSFQPRQGATDTQYF.

V is TRBV1 and J is TRBJ1-1. TRBV1 is an annotated pseudogene. The CDR3 consists of 15 residues. In DNA form, the CDR3 reads TGCACCAGCAGCCTTTTACGGGGGGGGTCCACTGAAGCTTTCTTT. Encoded protein: CTSSLLRGGSTEAFF.

The J gene is TRBJ1-2, the V gene TRBV27; perhaps TRBD1 as D (5 bases). Trimming removed 5 bases at V and 0 bases at J, with 16 bases between. Germline V gives CDR1 MNHEY, CDR2 SMNVEV (reference sequence). The CDR3 has 16 residues. As DNA, the CDR3 is TGTGCCAGCAGTCCCCGGACGGGGGGAGCTAACTATGGCTACACCTTC. It is translated as CASSPRTGGANYGYTF.

The J gene is TRBJ1-5, the V gene TRBV7-6; D is uncertain. CDR1 and CDR2 from the germline V gene are SGHVS and FNYEAQ. The CDR3 loop spans 15 amino acids. Trimming removed 1 base from V and 0 bases from J, with 7 bases in between. CDR3 nucleotides: TGTGCCAGCAGCTTAGGTGCGCTTAGCAATCAGCCCCAGCATTTT. It specifies CASSLGALSNQPQHF. Using reference TRBV7-6 and TRBJ1-5 for the parts outside the CDR3, the full variable domain is GAGVSQSPRYKVTKRGQDVALRCDPISGHVSLYWYRQALGQGPEFLTYFNYEAQQDKSGLPNDRFSAERPEGSISTLTIQRTEQRDSAMYRCASSLGALSNQPQHFGDGTRLSIL.

This clone has only one observation. This rearrangement joins TRBV9 to TRBJ2-5; TRBD2 matches 9 bases. There are 14 residues in the CDR3. CDR1 SGDLS and CDR2 YYNGEE come from the germline V gene. The trim removed 7 bases at V and 1 base at J, leaving 5 bases unmatched. The CDR3 spells CASAAGGLQETQYF. The CDR3 coding sequence is TGTGCCAGCGCAGCGGGAGGCCTCCAAGAGACCCAGTACTTC.

This clone was counted only a few times. This chain links TRBV19 with TRBJ1-5; TRBD1 agrees at 7 bases. The CDR3 is 15 amino acids. Trimming cost V 7 bases and J 2 bases; bases outside gene matches: 8. CDR1 and CDR2 (germline): LNHDA, SQIVND (reference sequence). The CDR3 DNA is TGTGCCAGTATGAGGAAGGGGGCCGGCAATCAGCCCCAGCATTTT. It translates to CASMRKGAGNQPQHF. The entire variable domain, with the rest obtained from reference TRBV19 and TRBJ1-5, is as follows: DGGITQSPKYLFRKEGQNVTLSCEQNLNHDAMYWYRQDPGQGLRLIYYSQIVNDFQKGDIAEGYSVSREKKESFPLTVTSAQKNPTAFYLCASMRKGAGNQPQHFGDGTRLSIL.

J is TRBJ1-3 and V is TRBV6-1; perhaps TRBD1 as D (6 bases). CDR1 and CDR2 (germline): MNHNS, SASEGT. CDR3 length: 14 amino acids. The V end was cut by 5 bases, the J end by 4 bases, with 12 bases between. The CDR3 nucleotides read TGTGCCAGCAGTTCTAGGACAGCCGGAAACACCATATATTTT. Translated, it gives CASSSRTAGNTIYF.

In its sample, this clone was seen once. The chain has TRBV19 and TRBJ2-3; 7 bases agree with TRBD1. The CDR3 covers 13 residues. V gave up 9 bases and J gave up 4 bases; unmatched junction bases: 7. Germline lookup yields CDR1 LNHDA and CDR2 SQIVND (reference sequence). This CDR3 is CASKDRVPDTQYF. The CDR3 DNA follows: TGTGCCAGCAAAGACAGGGTCCCAGATACGCAGTATTTT.

The CDR3 DNA follows: TGTGCCAGTAGTTTACGGGGAGAGACCCAGTACTTC. Translated, it gives CASSLRGETQYF. The rearrangement uses TRBV19 and TRBJ2-5; D possibly corresponds to TRBD2 (5 bases). The V end lost 5 bases, the J end lost 4 bases, and 8 bases lay between the germline ends. Looked up from germline, CDR1 is LNHDA and CDR2 is SQIVND (reference sequence). The CDR3 length is 12 residues.

The gene calls are TRBV30 and TRBJ2-3; 7 bases agree with TRBD1. V shed 5 bases, J shed 0 bases, and the junction held 5 bases outside the gene matches. The CDR3 sequence is 14 residues long. CDR1 is GTSNPN and CDR2 is SVGIG in the germline V gene (reference sequence). DNA of the CDR3: TGTGCCTGGTACTCGACAGGGAGCACAGATACGCAGTATTTT. Translated: CAWYSTGSTDTQYF.

The V gene is TRBV2, the J gene TRBJ2-1; D is unclear. Germline lookup yields CDR1 SNHLY and CDR2 FYNNEI. This CDR3 has 15 amino acids. Trimming stripped 6 bases from V and 1 base from J, with 13 bases between. The CDR3 spells CASSLDLGSYNEQFF. DNA for the CDR3: TGTGCCAGCAGCCTCGACTTAGGATCCTACAATGAGCAGTTCTTC.

This clone has only one observation. This rearrangement joins TRBV27 to TRBJ1-2; 10 bases line up with TRBD1. CDR1 is MNHEY, CDR2 SMNVEV, per germline (reference sequence). The CDR3 covers 15 residues. V lost 6 bases, J lost 5 bases, and 9 bases stayed unmatched. The CDR3 bases are TGTGCCAGCAGCCTCCTCAGGACAGGGGGTTATGGCTACACCTTC. Its translation is CASSLLRTGGYGYTF.

The V gene is TRBV4-1, the J gene TRBJ1-5; 9 bases fit TRBD1. CDR3 length equals 16 residues. V was pared by 0 bases and J by 4 bases, with 4 bases of the junction left unmatched. Germline CDR1 reads MGHRA; CDR2 reads YSYEKL. CDR3 protein: CASSQDPGQGNQPQHF. The DNA for the CDR3 is TGCGCCAGCAGCCAAGATCCGGGACAGGGAAATCAGCCCCAGCATTTT.

This chain joins TRBV6-1 and TRBJ2-5, with TRBD1 matching over 8 bases. This CDR3 is built from 16 residues. The junction had 7 bases not matched to a gene; V was cut back by 1 base and J by 3 bases. Looked up from germline, CDR1 is MNHNS and CDR2 is SASEGT. This chain's CDR3 is CASSEVRGLREETQYF. In DNA form, the CDR3 reads TGTGCCAGCAGTGAAGTCAGGGGGCTTCGCGAAGAGACCCAGTACTTC.

The gene calls are TRBV29-1 and TRBJ1-3; D gene ambiguous. Trimming stripped 7 bases from V and 7 bases from J, with 11 bases between. From germline, CDR1 is SQVTM and CDR2 ANQGSEA. This CDR3 is 11 amino acids long. In DNA form, the CDR3 reads TGCAGCGCCGAAGACCGGAACACCATATATTTT. Its protein product is CSAEDRNTIYF.

The rearrangement uses TRBV7-2 and TRBJ1-6; no clear D. The CDR3 length is 11 residues. CDR1 is SGHTA and CDR2 is FQGNSA in the germline V gene. Trimming took off 5 bases at V and 14 bases at J, with 10 bases between the two ends. The CDR3 protein is CASSPPGTLHF. The CDR3 DNA sequence: TGTGCCAGCAGCCCACCGGGAACCCTCCACTTT.

The chain has TRBV10-3 and TRBJ2-3, with TRBD1 as a possible D gene (6 bases). The germline V gene has CDR1 ENHRY and CDR2 SYGVKD. Trimming shortened V by 10 bases and J by 0 bases, and 14 bases separated the two germline ends. This CDR3 contains 14 residues. The DNA for the CDR3 is TGTGCCACCGATCAGGGGCCTAGCACAGATACGCAGTATTTT. It specifies CATDQGPSTDTQYF.

V gene TRBV7-2 combines with J gene TRBJ1-5, with 10 positions matching TRBD1. The length of the CDR3 is 17 residues. J gave up 1 base and V 5 bases, and 8 bases lay outside the gene matches. The germline CDR1 and CDR2 sequences are SGHTA and FQGNSA. The CDR3 DNA follows: TGTGCCAGCAGCCCCTGGACAGGGGGTTGGAGCAATCAGCCCCAGCATTTT. Amino acids: CASSPWTGGWSNQPQHF.

This chain joins TRBV30 and TRBJ1-2, with 8 bases aligning to TRBD1. The germline V gene has CDR1 GTSNPN and CDR2 SVGIG (reference sequence). J gave up 8 bases and V 5 bases, and 7 bases lay outside the gene matches. The CDR3 totals 12 residues. The CDR3 loop reads CAWGQGAGGYTF. CDR3 sequence (DNA): TGTGCCTGGGGCCAGGGGGCGGGGGGCTACACCTTC.

This clone has just a few counts. The genes are TRBV27 and TRBJ2-3, with 8 bases lining up with TRBD1. This CDR3 is built from 15 residues. V lost 4 bases, J lost 1 base, and 4 bases stayed unmatched. Germline V lookup: CDR1 MNHEY, CDR2 SMNVEV (reference sequence). CDR3 in amino acids: CASSSQGAGTDTQYF. CDR3 DNA: TGTGCCAGCAGTTCGCAGGGGGCTGGCACAGATACGCAGTATTTT.